The 23 T cell receptor beta chains below come from one sample, sequenced in a study of OX40 agonist ivuxolimab in advanced cancers. Method: immunoSEQ multiplex PCR; TCRdb's copy keeps in-frame clones and lacks some. The sample lists over 55,000 clones; around 84% were seen once. The sample here was CD4+ or CD8+ T cells sorted from blood, taken in a trial of the OX40 agonist ivuxolimab. The source of these receptors is an adult with an advanced solid tumor such as melanoma, head and neck, liver or kidney cancer.

This chain joins TRBV7-9 and TRBJ1-4; possible D gene TRBD1, 5 bases. Trimming left V 5 bases short and J 7 bases short, with 14 bases between. The V gene's germline CDR1 is SEHNR and CDR2 FQNEAQ (reference sequence). This CDR3 is built from 14 residues. CDR3 nucleotide sequence: TGTGCCAGCAGCCGCCCAGGGAGTGGTGAAAAACTGTTTTTT. Amino acids: CASSRPGSGEKLFF.

Points on this clone: One end of the junction is discordant with germline, which a read error may explain. The CDR3 loop reads CAWTPQGAQVKF. CDR3 nucleotides: TGTGCCTGGACCCCACAGGGGGCGCAAGTAAAATTT. The chain combines TRBV30 with TRBJ1-3; 9 positions agree with TRBD1. The CDR3 has 12 amino acids. The germline V gene encodes CDR1 GTSNPN and CDR2 SVGIG (reference sequence).

This chain joins TRBV7-9 and TRBJ2-2; 7 bases fit TRBD2. Germline lookup yields CDR1 SEHNR and CDR2 FQNEAQ (reference sequence). Trimming removed 7 bases from V and 2 bases from J; junction bases left unmatched: 7. This CDR3 comprises 15 residues. The CDR3 loop is CASTPRDYNTGELFF. The CDR3 DNA follows: TGTGCCAGCACCCCAAGGGACTACAACACCGGGGAGCTGTTTTTT.

The rearrangement uses TRBV6-1 and TRBJ2-1; D may correspond to TRBD1 or TRBD2 (5 bases each). CDR1 MNHNS and CDR2 SASEGT come from the germline V gene. V lost 7 bases and J 5 bases, leaving 15 bases between the germline ends. This CDR3 is 14 amino acids long. The chain's CDR3 is CASTLRDLNNEQFF. The CDR3 DNA reads TGTGCCAGCACTCTGAGGGACCTAAACAATGAGCAGTTCTTC.

The genes are TRBV30 and TRBJ1-4; TRBD1 might be the D (5 bases). Germline V CDR1 and CDR2: GTSNPN, SVGIG (reference sequence). V shed 1 base and J shed 7 bases, with 13 bases lying between them. The CDR3 length is 14 residues. The CDR3 region has the DNA TGTGCCTGGAGTGGGGGGGGTGAGATTGAAAAACTGTTTTTT. Its translation is CAWSGGGEIEKLFF.

In its sample, this clone was seen once. The chain couples TRBV2 to TRBJ2-1; tentative D call: TRBD2 (6 bases). V was cut by 7 bases and J by 7 bases, with 17 bases left in between. Germline V gene sequence: CDR1 SNHLY, CDR2 FYNNEI. The CDR3 has 14 amino acids. The CDR3 here is CASTLLSGVNEQFF. DNA for the CDR3: TGTGCCAGCACGCTCCTGTCGGGAGTTAATGAGCAGTTCTTC.

J is TRBJ1-1 and V is TRBV28; the D gene is possibly TRBD1 (6 bases). Germline values: CDR1 MDHEN, CDR2 SYDVKM. V lost 3 bases to trimming and J lost 8 bases, with 22 bases between them. This CDR3 contains 16 residues. Here the CDR3 DNA reads TGTGCCAGCAGTTTTCTAGGGGGGCGCAGGTCGGAAGAAGCTTTCTTT. Its translation is CASSFLGGRRSEEAFF.

This chain uses TRBV11-1 with TRBJ1-2, with D perhaps matching TRBD1 (5 bases). The germline V gene has CDR1 SGHAT and CDR2 FQDESV (reference sequence). This CDR3 is 13 amino acids long. Trimming removed 6 bases from V and 7 bases from J, with 15 bases in between. CDR3 nucleotide sequence: TGTGCCAGCAGTATACTTAAGGGGTCTGGCTACACCTTC. The encoded protein is CASSILKGSGYTF.

This clone was detected once. V gene TRBV9 combines with J gene TRBJ1-5; weak D call: TRBD1 (6 bases). This CDR3 contains 13 residues. In germline, CDR1 is SGDLS, CDR2 YYNGEE. V was cut by 4 bases and J by 7 bases, with 12 bases left in between. The CDR3 coding sequence is TGTGCCAGCAGCCCTACAGGGCAACAGCCCCAGCATTTT. Its protein product is CASSPTGQQPQHF.

The chain has TRBV15 and TRBJ1-4; TRBD1 is a possible D gene (5 bases). Looked up from germline, CDR1 is LNHNV and CDR2 is YYDKDF (reference sequence). Trimming left V 0 bases short and J 5 bases short, with 10 bases between. This CDR3 contains 15 residues. The CDR3 loop is CATSRDAGRNEKLFF. CDR3 in DNA: TGTGCCACCAGCAGAGATGCAGGGCGAAATGAAAAACTGTTTTTT.

The rearrangement uses TRBV30 and TRBJ1-1; 10 bases match TRBD1. CDR1 and CDR2 (germline): GTSNPN, SVGIG (reference sequence). This CDR3 is 14 amino acids long. With 0 bases clipped from V and 4 bases from J, the junction kept 2 bases outside the gene matches. The CDR3 sequence: CAWSVDRGLTEAFF. The CDR3, as DNA: TGTGCCTGGAGTGTAGACAGGGGGCTCACTGAAGCTTTCTTT.

The chain recombines TRBV11-2 with TRBJ1-2; D is unresolved. The ends were cut back, 5 bases at V and 4 bases at J, with 14 bases in the middle. The length of the CDR3 is 14 residues. Per the germline V gene, CDR1 is SGHAT and CDR2 is FQNNGV. The CDR3, as DNA: TGTGCCAGCAGCGGGTCGGAAGGTTCCTATGGCTACACCTTC. This encodes CASSGSEGSYGYTF.

In DNA form, the CDR3 reads TGTGCCAGCAGTTTATCTCAATATGGCTACACCTTC. Its translation: CASSLSQYGYTF. The chain uses TRBV28 and TRBJ1-2; D is unresolved. The germline gives CDR1 MDHEN, CDR2 SYDVKM. Trimming removed 1 base from V and 5 bases from J, with 5 bases in between. This CDR3 comprises 12 residues.

The chain links TRBV11-3 to TRBJ2-1, with TRBD2 as a possible D gene (5 bases). V lost 3 bases and J 0 bases, leaving 6 bases between the germline ends. CDR1 and CDR2 from the germline V gene are SGHNT and YENEEA. This CDR3 spans 14 amino acids. DNA for the CDR3: TGTGCCAGCAGCTTGGGGAGCTCCTACAATGAGCAGTTCTTC. Translating gives CASSLGSSYNEQFF.

This clone was picked up one time. The rearrangement joins TRBV6-4 to TRBJ1-2; D is uncertain. The CDR3 runs to 13 residues. Germline CDR1 reads MRHNA; CDR2 reads SNTAGT. V lost 6 bases and J 5 bases, leaving 13 bases between the germline ends. Here the CDR3 reads CASSPRERYGYTF. CDR3 nucleotide sequence: TGTGCCAGCAGCCCTCGGGAGCGGTATGGCTACACCTTC.

V and J are TRBV7-8 and TRBJ1-1; TRBD1 matches 10 bases. V lost 7 bases, J lost 1 base, and 9 bases stayed unmatched. Germline V gene data show CDR1 as SGHVS and CDR2 as FQNEAQ. This CDR3 has 16 amino acids. The CDR3 here is CASTLGTGAGNTEAFF. The CDR3 DNA sequence: TGTGCCAGCACGCTGGGGACAGGGGCCGGGAACACTGAAGCTTTCTTT.

To note about this clone: Other DNA sequences in the sample encode the same CDR3. V is TRBV28 and J is TRBJ2-5; D is possibly TRBD1 (5 bases). V was cut by 3 bases and J by 4 bases, with 9 bases left in between. Germline V gene sequence: CDR1 MDHEN, CDR2 SYDVKM. The CDR3 has 13 amino acids. The CDR3 protein is CASSFQGRETQYF. Written as DNA, the CDR3 is TGTGCCAGCAGTTTCCAGGGCCGAGAGACCCAGTACTTC.

This chain uses TRBV5-4 with TRBJ2-7, with 10 bases fitting TRBD1. V trimming: 4 bases; J trimming: 0 bases; junction bases outside the gene matches: 4. CDR3 length equals 15 residues. Germline CDR1 SGHNT, CDR2 YYREEE (reference sequence). CDR3 sequence (DNA): TGTGCCAGCAGCCCTAGGACAGGGGGCTCCTACGAGCAGTACTTC. Translated: CASSPRTGGSYEQYF.

This clone was counted between two and nine times. V and J are TRBV7-9 and TRBJ2-7, with TRBD2 identical over 7 bases. The V gene's germline CDR1 is SEHNR and CDR2 FQNEAQ (reference sequence). The CDR3 consists of 13 residues. The V gene end was trimmed by 8 bases and the J gene end by 5 bases; junction bases not matched to a gene: 9. The DNA of the CDR3 is TGTGCCAGCGCAAAGACTAGCAGCCACGAGCAGTACTTC. Its protein is CASAKTSSHEQYF.

The rearrangement uses TRBV5-1 and TRBJ2-1; 13 nucleotides match TRBD2. The V gene's germline CDR1 is SGHRS and CDR2 YFSETQ. With V trimmed by 3 bases and J by 10 bases, 13 bases remained unmatched. This CDR3 has 17 residues. The CDR3 reads CASSSGLAGAPGNEQFF. CDR3 DNA: TGCGCCAGCAGCTCCGGACTAGCGGGAGCCCCGGGAAACGAGCAGTTCTTC.

This clone was seen a handful of times. The chain combines TRBV19 with TRBJ1-3; no clear D gene. CDR1 is LNHDA, CDR2 SQIVND, per germline (reference sequence). The CDR3 is 13 amino acids. The germline V and J ends were trimmed by 9 bases and 4 bases, with 13 bases remaining between them. The CDR3 protein is CASPDILGNTIYF. As DNA, the CDR3 is TGTGCCAGCCCTGACATTCTGGGAAACACCATATATTTT.

The CDR3 loop reads CASSLDLLAAYNEQFF. CDR3 sequence (DNA): TGCGCCAGCAGCTTGGACCTACTAGCGGCTTACAATGAGCAGTTCTTC. V usage is TRBV5-1 and J usage is TRBJ2-1; 8 bases match TRBD2. V lost 0 bases to trimming and J lost 4 bases; unmatched junction nucleotides: 6. Per the germline V gene, CDR1 is SGHRS and CDR2 is YFSETQ. This CDR3 has 16 amino acids.

The chain combines TRBV6-1 with TRBJ2-7; 7 bases fit TRBD1. The V segment lost 2 bases and the J segment 2 bases; nucleotides outside the gene matches: 12. This CDR3 comprises 17 residues. CDR1 and CDR2 from the germline V gene are MNHNS and SASEGT. CDR3 DNA sequence: TGTGCCAGCAGTGAAAAAACAACACAGGGGTTCGCCTACGAGCAGTACTTC. It encodes CASSEKTTQGFAYEQYF.